What follows is one T cell receptor (beta chain) and its context. This clone was seen only once. It lacks a known antigen. Base qualities are not recorded, but no much larger clone differs from it by a single base. The cysteine opens and the phenylalanine closes a CDR3 of 15 amino acids. Just CDR3 DNA is preserved here, 45 bases in frame from base 1. As encoded in the germline V gene, CDR1 is MGHDK while CDR2 is SYGVNS. V is trimmed back by 1 base and J by 4 bases, and the junction contains 6 bases that no gene match accounts for. This sample was included in a study of shared clonotypes between healthy human individuals (TCRdb year 2020). With regard to the full study: The cohort included a few men and a couple of women between 18 and 49 years of age. For each donor, CD4 naive and CD4 memory were each run on three plates, CD8 naive on two plates, and CD8 memory on one plate. Blood TCR repertoires of four to six healthy adults were deeply sequenced to estimate repertoire size and the extent of clonotype sharing between individuals. Libraries were prepared and TCR repertoires were sequenced by different laboratories using diverse techniques, in order to increase sequencing depth and limit assay-specific biases. Each donor's leukapheresis produced roughly between roughly 0.9 and 8.9 billion PBMCs. Findings and caveats that apply to the study as a whole: Estimated clonotype richness was generally larger for naive than for memory subsets. Around 5.4% of naive CD4, around 4% of naive CD8, approximately 2% of memory CD4, and 0.4% of memory CD8 clonotypes were shared across several donors. Compared with non-shared clonotypes, clonotypes shared by all four sorted-subset donors had higher generation probabilities. Rarefaction of sorted-subset datasets indicated incomplete sequencing despite the large sequencing depth. Pairwise subsampling led to the expectation that sequencing depth would affect the degree of clonotype sharing among donors. Because the study included only a small number of donors, the genetic and exposure-history diversity represented was limited. Sampling was restricted to blood, and TCR repertoires in tissue are likely to differ from TCR repertoires in blood.

Healthy HIV-negative adults with no recently reported acute infections or vaccinations were included as donors. Every donor was a Caucasian adult residing in Nashville, Tennessee, USA. CD8 memory samples consisted of magnetically selected CD45RO+ cells combined with CCR7-negative CD45RA+ effector memory (TemRA) cells. Blood was obtained by leukapheresis, after which PBMCs were separated by Ficoll-Histopaque density gradient centrifugation and cryopreserved in liquid nitrogen vapor phase. Purity and quantity of every magnetically sorted T cell population were checked by analytical flow cytometry. Genomic DNA was isolated from every sorted fraction and measured by UV absorbance on a Nanodrop 2000c. Using the deep immunoSEQ assay, TCR CDR3 regions were amplified from genomic DNA by multiplex PCR. Genomic DNA extracted from each cell subset was distributed evenly over all wells of several immunoSEQ 96-well plates, and each plate served as one replicate. For sorted subsets, around 0.2 ug of genomic DNA, equivalent to roughly 33,000 T cell genomes, went into each replicate PCR. Purified libraries were quantified with a Qubit 3.0 fluorometer, sized on a Bioanalyzer 2100, and re-quantified with the KAPA Library Quantification kit. Every immunoSEQ 96-well plate was sequenced on a separate single-read 150-cycle Illumina NextSeq 550 flow cell. In the source study's methods: Because only junctional sequences without quality scores were contained in the immunoSEQ output, filtering matching that applied to full-length reads could not be performed. Sequences were annotated with PyIR, a Python wrapper for IgBLAST v1.9, and V/J genes and CDR3 were assigned using IMGT germline references. Any read was removed if the V/J assignment was weak (E-value above 1e-6), the CDR3 was missing, or the read contained stop codons, out-of-frame junctions, or ambiguous translated residues. V3J clonotypes were defined as sequences sharing an identical inferred V gene, J gene, and CDR3 amino acid sequence. Percentage overlap between repertoires was computed as shared unique clonotypes divided by the size of the smaller repertoire. RTK rarefaction, the Chao1 estimator, and Recon v2.1 estimates of unobserved clonotypes were used to assess repertoire richness. Generation probabilities for all TCRbeta clonotypes obtained by the gDNA method from a few donors were computed using OLGA. This immuneACCESS table, as held by TCRdb, lists in-frame sequences with V and J called but not all clones. Of the missing ones, under half trace to an unresolved V gene in checked studies; the others have no known cause. V and J calls and clone size are copied from that table; D and trimming were computed from the DNA. The sample includes 100,000 or so clones, with roughly 70% observed a single time. In total, the top ten clones hold roughly a quarter of the sample.

The sequencing input was memory CD8+ T cells sorted from blood. The cell subset or site label here, explained by the study, means: CD45RO+ cells pooled with CCR7-negative TemRA cells. The rearranged segments are TRBV25-1 and TRBJ1-1; 7 central nucleotides agree with TRBD1. The TCR originated in a woman aged 25-40 years in good health. In nucleotide form, the sequence is TGTGCCAGCAGTGAATTAAGGGGGCGTATCACTGAAGCTTTCTTT. Its amino acids are CASSELRGRITEAFF.